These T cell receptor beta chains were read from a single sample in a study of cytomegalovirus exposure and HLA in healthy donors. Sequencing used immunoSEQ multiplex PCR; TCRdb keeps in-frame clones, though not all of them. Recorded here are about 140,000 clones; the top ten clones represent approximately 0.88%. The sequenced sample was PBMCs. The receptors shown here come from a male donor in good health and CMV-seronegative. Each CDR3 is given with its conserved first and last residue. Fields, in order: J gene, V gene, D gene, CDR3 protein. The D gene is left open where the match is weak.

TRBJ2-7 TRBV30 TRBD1 CAWRRRGGTGVGEQYF
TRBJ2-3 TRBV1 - CTSSQDAPGALAGGAPEGTDTQYF
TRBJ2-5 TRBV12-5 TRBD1 CASGSQGGMGETQYF
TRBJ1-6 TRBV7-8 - CASSLTGLSNSPLHF
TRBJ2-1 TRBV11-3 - CASAGQKNDEQFF
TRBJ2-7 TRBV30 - CAYQGGTADEQYF
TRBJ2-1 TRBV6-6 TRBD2 CASRYLPSGHNEQFF
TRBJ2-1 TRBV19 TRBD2 CASSTWRTSPYNEQFF
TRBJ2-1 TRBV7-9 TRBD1 CASSSHGGTGGDEQFF
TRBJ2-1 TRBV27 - CASSLFRGSYNEQFF
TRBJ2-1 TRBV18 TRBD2 CASSPPGLAGGPGEQFF
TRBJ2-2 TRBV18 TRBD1 CASPGTVNTGELFF
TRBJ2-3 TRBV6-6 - CASSYDSKLYTDTQYF
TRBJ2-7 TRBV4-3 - CASSQELSVLEQYF
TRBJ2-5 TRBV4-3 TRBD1 CASSQGTGRETQYF
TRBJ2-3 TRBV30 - CAWSVLSTDTQYF
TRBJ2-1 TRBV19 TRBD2 CASTPSGLAYNEQFF